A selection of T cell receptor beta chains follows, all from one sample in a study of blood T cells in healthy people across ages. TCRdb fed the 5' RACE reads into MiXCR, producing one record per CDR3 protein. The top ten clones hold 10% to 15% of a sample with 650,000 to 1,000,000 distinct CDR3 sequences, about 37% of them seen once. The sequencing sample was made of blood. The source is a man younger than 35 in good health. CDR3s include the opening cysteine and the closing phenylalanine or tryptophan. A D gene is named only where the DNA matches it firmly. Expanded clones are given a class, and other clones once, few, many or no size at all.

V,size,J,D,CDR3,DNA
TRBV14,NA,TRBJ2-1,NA,CASTRGSYNEQFF,TGTGCCAGCACCCGGGGCTCCTACAATGAGCAGTTCTTC
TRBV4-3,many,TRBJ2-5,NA,CASSQYRVNPTQYF,TGCGCCAGCAGCCAGTACAGGGTAAATCCGACCCAGTACTTC
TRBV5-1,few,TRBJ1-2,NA,CASSPEGRSYGYTF,TGCGCCAGCAGCCCGGAGGGGCGAAGCTATGGCTACACCTTC
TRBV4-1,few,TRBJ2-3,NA,CASSPLTGGTDTQYF,TGCGCCAGCAGCCCCCTCACTGGGGGCACAGATACGCAGTATTTT
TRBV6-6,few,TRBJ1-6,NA,CASSYLRGSSYNSPLHF,TGTGCCAGCAGTTACCTCCGGGGCAGCTCCTATAATTCACCCCTCCACTTT
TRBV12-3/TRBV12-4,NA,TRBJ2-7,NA,CASRKTAYYEQYF,TGTGCCAGCAGGAAAACAGCTTACTACGAGCAGTACTTC
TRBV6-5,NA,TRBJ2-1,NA,CASSYSRGRLFF,TGTGCCAGCAGTTACTCCAGGGGCCGGCTGTTCTTC
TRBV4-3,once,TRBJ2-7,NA,CASSQVIQAGKYEQYF,TGCGCCAGCAGCCAAGTCATCCAGGCTGGGAAATACGAGCAGTACTTC
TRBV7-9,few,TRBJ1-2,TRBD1,CASSSYRGRRGYGYTF,TGTGCCAGCAGCTCCTACAGGGGGAGGCGCGGCTATGGCTACACCTTC
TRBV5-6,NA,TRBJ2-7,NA,CASSGDKNSYEQYF,TGTGCCAGCAGCGGTGACAAGAACTCCTACGAGCAGTACTTC
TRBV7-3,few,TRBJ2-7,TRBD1,CASSLGPGDSYEQYF,TGTGCCAGCAGCTTAGGGCCAGGGGACAGCTACGAGCAGTACTTC
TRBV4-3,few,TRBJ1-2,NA,CASSQVWADYYGYTF,TGCGCCAGCAGCCAAGTTTGGGCAGACTATTATGGCTACACCTTC
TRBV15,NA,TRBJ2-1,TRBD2,CATSKLRTSGYNEQFF,TGTGCCACCAGCAAATTACGGACTAGCGGGTACAATGAGCAGTTCTTC
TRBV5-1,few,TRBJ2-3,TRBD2,CASSLGLLAGGPDTQYF,TGCGCCAGCAGCTTGGGCCTCCTAGCGGGGGGTCCGGATACGCAGTATTTT
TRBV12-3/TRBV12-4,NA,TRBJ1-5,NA,CASSRDRWPQHF,TGTGCCAGCAGTCGGGACCGGTGGCCCCAGCATTTT
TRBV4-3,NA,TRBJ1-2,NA,CASSQDRTGNYGYTF,TGCGCCAGCAGCCAAGATCGCACAGGGAACTATGGCTACACCTTC
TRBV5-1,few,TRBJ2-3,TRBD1,CASRLSTGNTDTQYF,TGCGCCAGCAGACTCTCGACAGGGAACACAGATACGCAGTATTTT
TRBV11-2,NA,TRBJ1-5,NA,CASSLRGVADQPQHF,TGTGCCAGCAGCCTACGGGGGGTAGCGGATCAGCCCCAGCATTTT
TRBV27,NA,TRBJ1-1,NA,CASTDNTEAFF,TGTGCCAGCACAGATAACACTGAAGCTTTCTTT
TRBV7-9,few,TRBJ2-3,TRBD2,CASSLARLAGTGTDTQYF,TGTGCCAGCAGCTTAGCGCGGCTAGCGGGGACGGGCACAGATACGCAGTATTTT
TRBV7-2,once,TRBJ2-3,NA,CASSRDPTGTQYF,TGTGCCAGCAGTCGCGACCCCACAGGTACGCAGTATTTT
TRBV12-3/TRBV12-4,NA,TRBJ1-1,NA,CASSPYGGTEAFF,TGTGCCAGCAGTCCCTATGGCGGGACTGAAGCTTTCTTT
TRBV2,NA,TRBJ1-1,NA,CASSEAGPEAFF,TGTGCCAGCAGTGAAGCAGGGCCTGAAGCTTTCTTT
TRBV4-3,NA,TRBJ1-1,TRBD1,CASSQSGQGRGTEAFF,TGCGCCAGCAGCCAGTCGGGACAGGGGAGAGGCACTGAAGCTTTCTTT
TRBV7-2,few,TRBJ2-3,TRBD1,CASSYAPGQGDLRGSTDTQYF,TGTGCCAGCAGCTATGCGCCGGGACAGGGGGATCTGCGGGGGTCAACAGATACGCAGTATTTT
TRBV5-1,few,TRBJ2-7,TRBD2,CASTEIAGESYEQYF,TGCGCCAGCACCGAAATAGCGGGAGAGAGCTACGAGCAGTACTTC
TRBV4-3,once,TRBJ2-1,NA,CASSQDDRSEGNEQFF,TGCGCCAGCAGCCAGGACGACAGAAGCGAGGGGAATGAGCAGTTCTTC
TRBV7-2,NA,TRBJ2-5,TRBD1,CASSLVPGTGAQETQYF,TGTGCCAGCAGCTTAGTACCCGGGACAGGTGCCCAAGAGACCCAGTACTTC
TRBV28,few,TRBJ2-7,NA,CAVARLSLLFYEQYF,TGTGCCGTAGCCAGACTCTCCCTCCTTTTTTACGAGCAGTACTTC
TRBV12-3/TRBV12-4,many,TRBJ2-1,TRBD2,CASSLASGGSQFF,TGTGCCAGCAGTTTGGCTAGCGGGGGGTCTCAGTTCTTC
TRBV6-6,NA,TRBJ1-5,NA,CASSYSGDQPQHF,TGTGCCAGCAGTTACTCAGGGGATCAGCCCCAGCATTTT